A single sample is the source of the 30 T cell receptor beta chains below, sequenced in a study of early T cells in non-severe SARS-CoV-2 infection. TCRdb re-analysed the 5' RACE reads in MiXCR, keeping a single row per CDR3 protein. The repertoire includes around 75,000 distinct CDR3 sequences, 8.5% to 10% of them detected once, and roughly 6% sits in the top ten. Input material: whole blood. These receptors were obtained from an adult who was a healthcare worker with PCR-confirmed SARS-CoV-2 infection or an uninfected control (not recorded which).

In DNA, the CDR3 is TGCGCCAGCAGCGTAACACAGGGGTATGACACCGGGGAGCTGTTTTTT. Protein sequence: CASSVTQGYDTGELFF. The chain links TRBV5-1 to TRBJ2-2, with TRBD1 matching 7 bases. V trimming: 4 bases; J trimming: 3 bases; junction bases outside the gene matches: 9. The germline gives CDR1 SGHRS, CDR2 YFSETQ. The CDR3 totals 16 residues.

This clonotype was counted between two and nine times. The V call is TRBV6-4, the J call TRBJ2-3; D not certain. There are 13 residues in the CDR3. Deletions cut 2 bases from V and 3 bases from J, with 6 bases between. Per germline, CDR1 MRHNA and CDR2 SNTAGT. The CDR3 DNA reads as TGTGCCAGCAGTGACACCGGAACAGATACGCAGTATTTT. Its translation: CASSDTGTDTQYF.

This clonotype has ten or more counts. This sequence joins TRBV5-1 and TRBJ2-1, with D possibly matching TRBD1 (6 bases). The CDR3 runs 15 residues. The V end was cut by 4 bases, the J end by 7 bases, with 18 bases between. Germline V gives CDR1 SGHRS, CDR2 YFSETQ. This CDR3 is CASSPTGQQENEQFF. CDR3 sequence (DNA): TGCGCCAGCAGCCCGACAGGCCAACAAGAAAATGAGCAGTTCTTC.

This clonotype was seen only a few times. The gene calls are TRBV10-1 and TRBJ2-3; 11 bases fit TRBD2. Germline V gene data show CDR1 as WNHNN and CDR2 as SYGVQD (reference sequence). The CDR3 extends over 16 amino acids. The junction had 7 bases not matched to a gene; V was cut back by 6 bases and J by 2 bases. For the CDR3, the DNA is TGCGCCAGCAGCCCGACTAGCGGGGCCGCCACAGATACGCAGTATTTT. Amino acid sequence: CASSPTSGAATDTQYF.

V gene TRBV10-1 combines with J gene TRBJ2-3; D gene uncertain. Trimming shortened V by 3 bases and J by 4 bases, and 14 bases separated the two germline ends. This CDR3 has 15 residues. The germline CDR1 and CDR2 sequences are WNHNN and SYGVQD (reference sequence). The chain's CDR3 is CASSDTALPADTQYF. For the CDR3, the DNA is TGCGCCAGCAGTGACACGGCTCTCCCGGCAGATACGCAGTATTTT.

The chain couples TRBV7-9 to TRBJ1-1; no definite D call. The CDR3 loop spans 14 amino acids. Trimming stripped 1 base from V and 6 bases from J, with 12 bases between. Germline V gene lookup returns CDR1 SEHNR and CDR2 FQNEAQ (reference sequence). The CDR3 spells CASSLEGRTSEAFF. The DNA of the CDR3 is TGTGCCAGCAGCTTAGAAGGACGCACCTCTGAAGCTTTCTTT.

This clonotype was picked up a small number of times. The rearrangement links TRBV29-1 to TRBJ2-7, with TRBD1 matching 9 bases. The V gene's germline CDR1 is SQVTM and CDR2 ANQGSEA. The CDR3 is 13 amino acids. Trimming removed 8 bases from V and 5 bases from J; junction bases left unmatched: 10. The CDR3 region is CSSGTGQAHEQYF. The CDR3, as DNA: TGCAGCTCAGGGACAGGGCAAGCCCACGAGCAGTACTTC.

This clonotype was detected only a few times. This sequence joins TRBV3-1 and TRBJ2-3; possible D gene TRBD2, 5 bases. This CDR3 is built from 14 residues. V was pared by 0 bases and J by 4 bases, with 8 bases between. Germline V gives CDR1 LGHDT, CDR2 YNNKEL (reference sequence). CDR3 sequence: CASSQEAAADTQYF. The CDR3 nucleotides read TGTGCCAGCAGCCAAGAAGCGGCGGCAGATACGCAGTATTTT.

This chain links TRBV6-5 with TRBJ1-6; tentative D call: TRBD1 (5 bases). Germline V gene data show CDR1 as MNHEY and CDR2 as SVGAGI. V was clipped by 7 bases and J by 7 bases, with 17 bases between them. The CDR3 spans 15 residues. CDR3 DNA: TGTGCCAGCACCGTTATGGGGGACCTCAATTCACCCCTCCACTTT. Amino acid sequence: CASTVMGDLNSPLHF.

This chain links TRBV19 with TRBJ2-1; D not resolved. The germline V gene has CDR1 LNHDA and CDR2 SQIVND (reference sequence). The CDR3 consists of 12 residues. The V end lost 5 bases, the J end lost 2 bases, and 4 bases lay between the germline ends. For the CDR3, the DNA is TGTGCCAGTAGTTTCGCCTACAATGAGCAGTTCTTC. It yields the protein CASSFAYNEQFF.

This clonotype has at least ten counts. CDR3 sequence: CASSFIFGTGVYEQYF. Here the CDR3 DNA reads TGTGCCAGCAGCTTTATTTTCGGGACAGGGGTGTACGAGCAGTACTTC. This chain connects TRBV7-9 to TRBJ2-7; TRBD1 agrees at 10 bases. The CDR3 is 16 residues long. Germline V gene lookup returns CDR1 SEHNR and CDR2 FQNEAQ (reference sequence). V was clipped by 3 bases and J by 4 bases; unmatched bases: 9.

This chain links TRBV12-3 or TRBV12-4 with TRBJ1-6; D is perhaps TRBD1 (5 bases). The V and J ends lost 2 bases and 8 bases respectively, with 13 bases between them. The CDR3 runs to 15 residues. Here the CDR3 reads CASSLKQGIDSPLHF. As DNA, the CDR3 is TGTGCCAGCAGTTTAAAGCAGGGAATTGATTCACCCCTCCACTTT.

The table lists this clonotype with a few counts. The chain has TRBV19 and TRBJ2-3; 11 bases are shared with TRBD1. The V and J ends lost 10 bases and 8 bases, in that order; junction bases with no gene match: 8. There are 13 residues in the CDR3. Germline assignment: CDR1 LNHDA and CDR2 SQIVND (reference sequence). CDR3 nucleotide sequence: TGTGCCACTGGGACAGGGGGAAGCGGTACGCAGTATTTT. Translation: CATGTGGSGTQYF. The full variable domain, completed using reference TRBV19 and TRBJ2-3, is DGGITQSPKYLFRKEGQNVTLSCEQNLNHDAMYWYRQDPGQGLRLIYYSQIVNDFQKGDIAEGYSVSREKKESFPLTVTSAQKNPTAFYLCATGTGGSGTQYFGPGTRLTVL.

This chain's CDR3 is CASEIRSTDTQYF. The CDR3 DNA follows: TGTGCCAGCGAAATACGGAGCACAGATACGCAGTATTTT. V and J are TRBV2 and TRBJ2-3; D remains unclear. The CDR3 contains 13 residues. Germline CDR1 SNHLY, CDR2 FYNNEI. Trimming cost V 8 bases and J 0 bases, with 9 bases left between them.

V and J are TRBV29-1 and TRBJ1-1; weak D call: TRBD1 (6 bases). The CDR3 sequence is 11 residues long. V lost 3 bases, J lost 10 bases, and 12 bases lay in between. The V gene's germline CDR1 is SQVTM and CDR2 ANQGSEA. The CDR3 DNA reads as TGCAGCGTTGAGACGGGGGGGCGAGCTTTCTTT. Protein: CSVETGGRAFF.

This chain uses TRBV2 with TRBJ1-5; 8 positions agree with TRBD1. CDR3 length: 16 residues. Germline assignment: CDR1 SNHLY and CDR2 FYNNEI. Unmatched junction bases numbered 7, after V lost 0 bases and J lost 6 bases. For the CDR3, the DNA is TGTGCCAGCAGTGAAGCGGGACAGGAACATGGTCAGCCCCAGCATTTT. Amino acids: CASSEAGQEHGQPQHF.

This clonotype showed up just a few times. The CDR3 region has the DNA TGCGCCAGCAGGTCGACAGGGTCTGAAGCTTTCTTT. Amino acids: CASRSTGSEAFF. The chain employs TRBV10-2 and TRBJ1-1; 7 positions match TRBD1. The CDR3 is 12 amino acids. V lost 6 bases, J lost 6 bases, and 4 bases stayed unmatched. Germline-derived CDR1 and CDR2 are WSHSY and SAAADI.

There are many counts of this clonotype. A read error may account for a junction end that differs from germline. The chain is built from TRBV27 and TRBJ1-2; D might be TRBD1 (5 bases). Germline loops: CDR1 MNHEY, CDR2 SMNVEV (reference sequence). This CDR3 has 16 residues. The CDR3 DNA follows: TGTGCCAGCAGTCTCCGGGACGGATATGGTAACTATGGCCACACCTTC. Its translation: CASSLRDGYGNYGHTF.

In its sample, this clonotype was seen many times. The chain recombines TRBV4-1 with TRBJ2-1, with 8 bases that match TRBD2. This CDR3 is built from 17 residues. In germline, CDR1 is MGHRA, CDR2 YSYEKL. J was trimmed by 8 bases and V by 4 bases; bases with no gene match: 16. Here the CDR3 DNA reads TGCGCCAGCAGCCGGACCGCCTTCGAGCGGGAGTCCTATGAGCAGTTCTTC. It is translated as CASSRTAFERESYEQFF.

There are many counts of this clonotype. The chain couples TRBV4-1 to TRBJ2-7, with D possibly TRBD1 on 5 matching bases. Between the trimmed V and J ends, which lost 0 bases and 3 bases, there was a span of 12 bases. Germline V gene lookup returns CDR1 MGHRA and CDR2 YSYEKL. This CDR3 spans 15 amino acids. The CDR3 coding sequence is TGCGCCAGCAGCCAAGAATTCAGGGTGGGCTACGAGCAGTACTTC. Protein product: CASSQEFRVGYEQYF.

A note on this clonotype: The junction departs from germline at one end; a sequencing error may be responsible. The J gene is TRBJ1-3, the V gene TRBV28; a possible D gene is TRBD1 (6 bases). Germline CDR1 is MDHEN and CDR2 is SYDVKM. This CDR3 region has 15 residues. The CDR3 coding sequence is TGTACCAGCAGTTTATGGGGGGGCGTCGGAAACACCATATATTTT. It yields the protein CTSSLWGGVGNTIYF.

At least ten counts were recorded for this clonotype. The rearrangement joins TRBV30 to TRBJ1-1, with 9 bases that match TRBD1. V shed 5 bases and J 7 bases; nucleotides not matched to a gene: 8. From germline, CDR1 is GTSNPN and CDR2 SVGIG (reference sequence). This CDR3 is 13 amino acids long. The CDR3 loop reads CAWWAGTGIEAFF. CDR3 coding DNA: TGTGCCTGGTGGGCCGGGACAGGGATTGAAGCTTTCTTT.

This clonotype turned up a few times. The rearrangement joins TRBV6-1 to TRBJ2-4; 8 bases map to TRBD2. The J segment lost 8 bases and the V segment lost 2 bases, leaving 11 bases of the junction unmatched. Germline CDR1 reads MNHNS; CDR2 reads SASEGT. This CDR3 spans 16 amino acids. The CDR3 DNA is TGTGCCAGCAGTGAATCCACCGGGCGGGGGGCGGACATTCAGTACTTC. The encoded protein is CASSESTGRGADIQYF.

This clonotype came up a few times. One end of the junction is discordant with germline, which a read error may explain. The chain links TRBV7-6 to TRBJ2-3; D is possibly TRBD1 or TRBD2 (6 bases each). The CDR3 totals 15 residues. Looked up from germline, CDR1 is SGHVS and CDR2 is FNYEAQ. Written as DNA, the CDR3 is TGTGTCAGCAGCTTAGTAGGGGGGAACACAGATACGCAGTATTTT. This sequence encodes CVSSLVGGNTDTQYF.

This clonotype showed up many times. The V and J genes are TRBV19 and TRBJ1-5, with 7 nucleotides matching TRBD1. V shed 4 bases and J 5 bases; nucleotides not matched to a gene: 2. This CDR3 is built from 13 residues. The germline V gene has CDR1 LNHDA and CDR2 SQIVND (reference sequence). The CDR3 protein is CASSTDRDQPQHF. Here the CDR3 DNA reads TGTGCCAGTAGTACCGACAGGGATCAGCCCCAGCATTTT.

This sequence joins TRBV28 and TRBJ2-1, with TRBD2 matching 15 bases. In germline, CDR1 is MDHEN, CDR2 SYDVKM. The ends lost 5 bases at V and 7 bases at J; junction bases unmatched: 9. The CDR3 totals 17 residues. CDR3 nucleotide sequence: TGTGCCAGCAGTCACTCAACCGGGACTAGCGGGAGGAATGAGCAGTTCTTC. Its translation is CASSHSTGTSGRNEQFF.

This clonotype was counted at least ten times. The CDR3 sequence: CASSLDRGGEKLFF. Written as DNA, the CDR3 is TGTGCCAGCAGCTTAGACAGGGGCGGAGAAAAACTGTTTTTT. The chain carries TRBV7-2 and TRBJ1-4; 7 bases align to TRBD1. V gave up 1 base and J gave up 8 bases; unmatched junction bases: 4. This CDR3 spans 14 amino acids. Germline CDR1 and CDR2: SGHTA and FQGNSA.

This clonotype has a count of ten or more. The chain has TRBV5-1 and TRBJ2-1, with D possibly being TRBD1 (6 bases). V was clipped by 1 base and J by 6 bases, with 8 bases between them. CDR1 and CDR2 (germline): SGHRS, YFSETQ. The CDR3 length is 13 residues. The CDR3 coding sequence is TGCGCCAGCAGCTTGAACAGGGCCAATGAGCAGTTCTTC. This codes for CASSLNRANEQFF.

This clonotype was picked up many times. The genes are TRBV20-1 and TRBJ2-3; D unresolved. Trimming took 3 bases from V and 0 from J, leaving 10 bases between them. Germline-derived CDR1 and CDR2 are DFQATT and SNEGSKA (reference sequence). CDR3 length: 14 residues. CDR3 in amino acids: CSARVFLSTDTQYF. In DNA, the CDR3 is TGCAGTGCTAGGGTCTTTCTTAGCACAGATACGCAGTATTTT.

The CDR3 sequence: CASRQSPGLAGMLNTQYF. The DNA for the CDR3 is TGTGCCAGCAGACAATCCCCGGGACTAGCGGGAATGTTAAATACGCAGTATTTT. This chain connects TRBV6-2 or TRBV6-3 to TRBJ2-3; 13 bases map to TRBD2. This CDR3 region has 18 residues. Germline CDR1 is MNHEY and CDR2 is SVGEGT. Trimming cost V 6 bases and J 7 bases; bases outside gene matches: 16.